Sequencing of this T cell receptor beta chain was carried out in a study of OX40 agonist ivuxolimab in advanced cancers. Baseline was the first blood sampling point, followed by cycle 4 day 1 and cycle 7 day 1. Assay used: immunoSEQ multiplex PCR; TCRdb lists only in-frame clones, some missing. The sample lists tens of thousands of clones, 70% to 90% occurring once. Germline V gene sequence: CDR1 LGHNT, CDR2 FRNRAP. The CDR3 spans 12 residues. Trimming left V 5 bases short and J 2 bases short, with 5 bases between. V and J are TRBV12-5 and TRBJ2-3; D not certain. This clonotype was sampled from an adult with an advanced solid tumor such as melanoma, head and neck, liver or kidney cancer. Sample: CD4+ or CD8+ T cells sorted from blood, taken in a trial of the OX40 agonist ivuxolimab. This chain's CDR3 is CASGETTDTQYF. The CDR3 DNA reads as TGTGCTAGTGGTGAAACCACAGATACGCAGTATTTT. The entire variable domain, with the rest obtained from reference TRBV12-5 and TRBJ2-3, is as follows: DARVTQTPRHKVTEMGQEVTMRCQPILGHNTVFWYRQTMMQGLELLAYFRNRAPLDDSGMPKDRFSAEMPDATLATLKIQPSEPRDSAVYFCASGETTDTQYFGPGTRLTVL.